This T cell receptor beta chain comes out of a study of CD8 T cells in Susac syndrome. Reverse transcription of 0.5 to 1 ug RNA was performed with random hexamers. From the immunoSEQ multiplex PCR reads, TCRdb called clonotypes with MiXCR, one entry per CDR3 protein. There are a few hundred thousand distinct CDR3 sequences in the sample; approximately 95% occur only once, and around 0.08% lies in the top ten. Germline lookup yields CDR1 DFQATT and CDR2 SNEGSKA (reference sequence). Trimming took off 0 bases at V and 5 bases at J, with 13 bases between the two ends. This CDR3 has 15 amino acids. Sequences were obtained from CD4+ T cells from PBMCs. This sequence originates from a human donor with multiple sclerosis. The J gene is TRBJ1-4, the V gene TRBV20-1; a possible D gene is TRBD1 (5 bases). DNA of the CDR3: TGCAGTGCTAGAGACCTGGGGGTGACCAATGAAAAACTGTTTTTT. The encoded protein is CSARDLGVTNEKLFF.